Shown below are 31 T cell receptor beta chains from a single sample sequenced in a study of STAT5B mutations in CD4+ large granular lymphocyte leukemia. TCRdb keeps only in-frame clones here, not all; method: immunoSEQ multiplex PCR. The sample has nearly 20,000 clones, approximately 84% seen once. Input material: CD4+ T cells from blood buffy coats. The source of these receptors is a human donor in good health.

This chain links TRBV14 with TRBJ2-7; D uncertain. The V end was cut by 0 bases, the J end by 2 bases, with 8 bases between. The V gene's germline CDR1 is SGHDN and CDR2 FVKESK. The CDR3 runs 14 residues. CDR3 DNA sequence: TGTGCCAGCAGCCAAGAGACGGGTACCTACGAGCAGTACTTC. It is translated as CASSQETGTYEQYF.

The CDR3 loop is CAISEPGVGKDGYTF. CDR3 coding DNA: TGTGCCATCAGTGAACCCGGTGTAGGGAAGGATGGCTACACCTTC. The V and J genes are TRBV10-3 and TRBJ1-2; D is undetermined. Germline CDR1 and CDR2: ENHRY and SYGVKD. The CDR3 is 15 amino acids. Trimming removed 3 bases at V and 6 bases at J, with 17 bases between.

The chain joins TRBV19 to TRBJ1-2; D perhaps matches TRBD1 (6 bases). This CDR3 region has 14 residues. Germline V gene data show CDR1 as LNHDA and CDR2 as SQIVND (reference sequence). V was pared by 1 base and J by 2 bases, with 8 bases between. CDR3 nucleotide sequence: TGTGCCAGTAGTATAGGGCAGGGGAACTATGGCTACACCTTC. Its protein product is CASSIGQGNYGYTF.

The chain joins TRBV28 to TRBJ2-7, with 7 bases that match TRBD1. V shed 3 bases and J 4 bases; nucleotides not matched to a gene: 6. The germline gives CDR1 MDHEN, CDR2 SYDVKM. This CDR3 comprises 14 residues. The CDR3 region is CASSFAGGGYEQYF. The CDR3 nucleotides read TGTGCCAGCAGTTTCGCAGGGGGTGGGTACGAGCAGTACTTC.

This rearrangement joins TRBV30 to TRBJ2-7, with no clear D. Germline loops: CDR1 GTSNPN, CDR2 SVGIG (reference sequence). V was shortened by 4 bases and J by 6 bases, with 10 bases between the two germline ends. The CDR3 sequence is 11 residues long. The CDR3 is CAWNLRSEQYF. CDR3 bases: TGTGCCTGGAACCTAAGAAGCGAGCAGTACTTC.

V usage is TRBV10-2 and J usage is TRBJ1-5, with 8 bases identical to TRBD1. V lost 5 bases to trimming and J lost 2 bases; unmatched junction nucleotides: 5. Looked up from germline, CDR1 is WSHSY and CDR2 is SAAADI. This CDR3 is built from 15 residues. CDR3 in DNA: TGCGCCAGCAGTCCCGGACAGGGTGGCAATCAGCCCCAGCATTTT. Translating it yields CASSPGQGGNQPQHF.

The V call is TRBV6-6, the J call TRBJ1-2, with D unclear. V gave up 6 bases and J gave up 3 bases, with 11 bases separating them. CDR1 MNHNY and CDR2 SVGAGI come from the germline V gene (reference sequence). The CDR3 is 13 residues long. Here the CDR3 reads CASSLTSDYGYTF. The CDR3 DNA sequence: TGTGCCAGCAGCCTGACATCTGACTATGGCTACACCTTC.

The CDR3 reads CASSTDTGTENYLYYSNQPQHF. The CDR3 DNA sequence: TGTGCCAGCAGCACGGATACCGGGACGGAGAACTACCTTTATTATAGCAATCAGCCCCAGCATTTT. V is TRBV7-7 and J is TRBJ1-5, with D maybe TRBD1 (5 bases). Germline CDR1 is SSHAT and CDR2 is FNYEAQ (reference sequence). The CDR3 spans 22 residues. Between the trimmed V and J ends, which lost 5 bases and 0 bases, there was a span of 32 bases.

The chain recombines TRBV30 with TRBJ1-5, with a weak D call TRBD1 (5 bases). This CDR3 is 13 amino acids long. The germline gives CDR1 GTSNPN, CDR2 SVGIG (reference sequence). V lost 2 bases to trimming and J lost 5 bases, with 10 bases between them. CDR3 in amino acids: CAWSRGADQPQHF. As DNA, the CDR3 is TGTGCCTGGAGTAGAGGGGCGGATCAGCCCCAGCATTTT.

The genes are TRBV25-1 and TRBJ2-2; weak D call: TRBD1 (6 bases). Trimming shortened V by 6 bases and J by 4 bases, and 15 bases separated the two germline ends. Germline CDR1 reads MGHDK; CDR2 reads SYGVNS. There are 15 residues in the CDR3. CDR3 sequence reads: CASRPTRGITGELFF. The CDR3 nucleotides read TGTGCCAGCAGACCCACGAGGGGGATCACCGGGGAGCTGTTTTTT. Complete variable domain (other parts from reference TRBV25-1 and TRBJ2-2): EADIYQTPRYLVIGTGKKITLECSQTMGHDKMYWYQQDPGMELHLIHYSYGVNSTEKGDLSSESTVSRIRTEHFPLTLESARPSHTSQYLCASRPTRGITGELFFGEGSRLTVL.

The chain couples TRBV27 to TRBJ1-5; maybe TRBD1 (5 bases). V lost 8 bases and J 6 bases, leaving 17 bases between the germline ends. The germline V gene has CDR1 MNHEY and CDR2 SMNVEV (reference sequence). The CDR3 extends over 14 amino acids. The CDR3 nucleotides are TGTGCCAGCGGCCTCGGGGGAGGGACTCAGCCCCAGCATTTT. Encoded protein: CASGLGGGTQPQHF.

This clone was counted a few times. Here the CDR3 reads CASSPPGVTSYEQYF. CDR3 sequence (DNA): TGTGCCAGCTCACCACCAGGGGTAACTTCCTACGAGCAGTACTTC. The chain employs TRBV18 and TRBJ2-7; D may be TRBD1 (5 bases). V shed 0 bases and J shed 1 base, with 10 bases lying between them. The germline CDR1 and CDR2 sequences are KGHSH and LQKENI. This CDR3 is 15 amino acids long.

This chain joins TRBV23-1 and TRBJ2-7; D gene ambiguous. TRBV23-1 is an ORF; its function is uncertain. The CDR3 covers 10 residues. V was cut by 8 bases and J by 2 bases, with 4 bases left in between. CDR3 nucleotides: TGCGCCAGCCCTACCTACGAGCAGTACTTC. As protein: CASPTYEQYF.

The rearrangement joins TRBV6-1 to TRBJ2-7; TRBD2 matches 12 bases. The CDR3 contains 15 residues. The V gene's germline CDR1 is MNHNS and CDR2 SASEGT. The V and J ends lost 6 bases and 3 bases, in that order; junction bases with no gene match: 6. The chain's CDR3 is CASRAGLAGLYEQYF. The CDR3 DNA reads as TGTGCCAGCAGAGCCGGACTAGCGGGACTCTACGAGCAGTACTTC.

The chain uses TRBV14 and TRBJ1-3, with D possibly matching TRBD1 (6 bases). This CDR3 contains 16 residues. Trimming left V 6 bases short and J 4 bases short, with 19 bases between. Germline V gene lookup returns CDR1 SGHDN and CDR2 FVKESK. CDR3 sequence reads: CASSSLRWDTGNTIYF. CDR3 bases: TGTGCCAGCAGTTCCCTTCGGTGGGACACAGGAAACACCATATATTTT.

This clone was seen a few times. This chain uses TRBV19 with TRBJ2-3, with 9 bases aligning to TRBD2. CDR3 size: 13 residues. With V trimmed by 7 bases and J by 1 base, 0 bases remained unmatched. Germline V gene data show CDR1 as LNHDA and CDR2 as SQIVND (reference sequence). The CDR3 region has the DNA TGTGCCAGTAAGCGGGAGGGCACAGATACGCAGTATTTT. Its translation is CASKREGTDTQYF. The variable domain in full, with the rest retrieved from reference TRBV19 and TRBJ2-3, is DGGITQSPKYLFRKEGQNVTLSCEQNLNHDAMYWYRQDPGQGLRLIYYSQIVNDFQKGDIAEGYSVSREKKESFPLTVTSAQKNPTAFYLCASKREGTDTQYFGPGTRLTVL.

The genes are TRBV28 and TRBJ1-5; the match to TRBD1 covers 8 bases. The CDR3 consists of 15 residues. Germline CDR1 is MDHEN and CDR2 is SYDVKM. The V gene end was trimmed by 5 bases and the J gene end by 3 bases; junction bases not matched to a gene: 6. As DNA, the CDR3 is TGTGCCAGCAGTCTCGGGACAGGCCCCAATCAGCCCCAGCATTTT. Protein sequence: CASSLGTGPNQPQHF.

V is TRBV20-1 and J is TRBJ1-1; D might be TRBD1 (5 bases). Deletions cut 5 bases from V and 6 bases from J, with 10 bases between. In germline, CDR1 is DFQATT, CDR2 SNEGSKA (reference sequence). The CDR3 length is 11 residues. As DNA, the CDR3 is TGCAGTGCTTCAGGGTGGTCTGAAGCTTTCTTT. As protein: CSASGWSEAFF.

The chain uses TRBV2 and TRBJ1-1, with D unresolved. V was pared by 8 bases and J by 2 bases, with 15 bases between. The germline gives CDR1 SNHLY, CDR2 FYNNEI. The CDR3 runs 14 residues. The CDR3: CASGWNWANTEAFF. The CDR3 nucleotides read TGTGCCAGCGGCTGGAATTGGGCCAACACTGAAGCTTTCTTT. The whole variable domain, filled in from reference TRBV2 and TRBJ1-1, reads EPEVTQTPSHQVTQMGQEVILRCVPISNHLYFYWYRQILGQKVEFLVSFYNNEISEKSEIFDDQFSVERPDGSNFTLKIRSTKLEDSAMYFCASGWNWANTEAFFGQGTRLTVV.

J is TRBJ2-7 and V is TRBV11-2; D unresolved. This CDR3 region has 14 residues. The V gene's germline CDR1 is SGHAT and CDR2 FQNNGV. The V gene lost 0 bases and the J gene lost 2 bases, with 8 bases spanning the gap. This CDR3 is CASSLDSLAYEQYF. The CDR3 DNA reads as TGTGCCAGCAGCTTAGATTCGCTAGCCTACGAGCAGTACTTC. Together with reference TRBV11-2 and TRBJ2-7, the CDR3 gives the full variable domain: EAGVAQSPRYKIIEKRQSVAFWCNPISGHATLYWYQQILGQGPKLLIQFQNNGVVDDSQLPKDRFSAERLKGVDSTLKIQPAKLEDSAVYLCASSLDSLAYEQYFGPGTRLTVT.

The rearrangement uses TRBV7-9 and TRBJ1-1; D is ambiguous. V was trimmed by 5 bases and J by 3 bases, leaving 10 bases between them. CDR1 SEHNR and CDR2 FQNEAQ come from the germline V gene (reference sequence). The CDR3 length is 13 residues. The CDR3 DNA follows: TGTGCCAGCAGCCGATCGTCGCACACTGAAGCTTTCTTT. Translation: CASSRSSHTEAFF.

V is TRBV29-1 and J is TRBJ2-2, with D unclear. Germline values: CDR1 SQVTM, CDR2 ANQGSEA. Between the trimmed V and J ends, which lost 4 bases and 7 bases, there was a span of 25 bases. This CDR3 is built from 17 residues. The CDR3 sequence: CSVVWSVQRISGGELFF. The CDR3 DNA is TGCAGCGTTGTATGGTCGGTCCAACGTATTTCGGGCGGGGAGCTGTTTTTT.

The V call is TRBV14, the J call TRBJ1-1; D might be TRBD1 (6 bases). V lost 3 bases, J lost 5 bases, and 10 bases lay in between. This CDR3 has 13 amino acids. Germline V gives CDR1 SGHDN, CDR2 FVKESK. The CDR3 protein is CASSQQGITEAFF. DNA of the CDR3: TGTGCCAGCAGCCAGCAGGGGATTACTGAAGCTTTCTTT.

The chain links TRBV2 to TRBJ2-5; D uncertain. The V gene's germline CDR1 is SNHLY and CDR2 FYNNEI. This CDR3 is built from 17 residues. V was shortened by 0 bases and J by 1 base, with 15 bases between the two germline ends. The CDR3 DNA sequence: TGTGCCAGCAGTGAAGCGCTTCAGTCCGTATTCCAAGAGACCCAGTACTTC. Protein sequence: CASSEALQSVFQETQYF.

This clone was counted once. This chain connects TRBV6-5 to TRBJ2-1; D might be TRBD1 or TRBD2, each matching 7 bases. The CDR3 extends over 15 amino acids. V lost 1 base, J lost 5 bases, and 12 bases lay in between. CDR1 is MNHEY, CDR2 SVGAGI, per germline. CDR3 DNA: TGTGCCAGCAGTTACTTGCCAGGGGGGGACAATGAGCAGTTCTTC. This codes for CASSYLPGGDNEQFF.

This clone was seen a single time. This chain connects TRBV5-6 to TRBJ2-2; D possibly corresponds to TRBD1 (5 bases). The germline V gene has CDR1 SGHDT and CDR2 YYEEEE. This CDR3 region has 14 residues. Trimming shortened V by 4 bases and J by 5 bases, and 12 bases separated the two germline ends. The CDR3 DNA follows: TGTGCCAGCAGCGGGGCAGGTTTTACCGGGGAGCTGTTTTTT. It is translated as CASSGAGFTGELFF.

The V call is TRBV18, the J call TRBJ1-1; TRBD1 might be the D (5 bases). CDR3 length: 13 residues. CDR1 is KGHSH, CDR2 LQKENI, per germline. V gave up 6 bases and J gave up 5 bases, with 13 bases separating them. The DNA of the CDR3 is TGTGCCAGCTCCCCCCAGCAGGGTACTGAAGCTTTCTTT. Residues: CASSPQQGTEAFF.

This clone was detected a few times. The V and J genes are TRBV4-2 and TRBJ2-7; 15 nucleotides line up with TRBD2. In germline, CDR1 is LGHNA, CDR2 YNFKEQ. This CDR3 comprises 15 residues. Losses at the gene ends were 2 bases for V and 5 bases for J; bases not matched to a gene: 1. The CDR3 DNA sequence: TGTGCCAGCAGCCAACGGACTAGCGGGAGGGACGAGCAGTACTTC. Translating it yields CASSQRTSGRDEQYF.

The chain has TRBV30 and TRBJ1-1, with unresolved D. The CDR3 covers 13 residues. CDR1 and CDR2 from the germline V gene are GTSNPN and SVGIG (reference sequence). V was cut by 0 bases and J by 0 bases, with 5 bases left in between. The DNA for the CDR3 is TGTGCCTGGAGTGTCCAAATGAACACTGAAGCTTTCTTT. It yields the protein CAWSVQMNTEAFF. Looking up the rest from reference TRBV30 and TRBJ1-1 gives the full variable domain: SQTIHQWPATLVQPVGSPLSLECTVEGTSNPNLYWYRQAAGRGLQLLFYSVGIGQISSEVPQNLSASRPQDRQFILSSKKLLLSDSGFYLCAWSVQMNTEAFFGQGTRLTVV.

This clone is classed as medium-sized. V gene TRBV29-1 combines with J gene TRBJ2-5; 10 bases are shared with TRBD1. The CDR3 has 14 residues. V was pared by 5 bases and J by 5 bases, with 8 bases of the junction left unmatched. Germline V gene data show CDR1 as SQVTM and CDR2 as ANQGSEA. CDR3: CSVPGQGRWETQYF. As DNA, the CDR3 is TGCAGCGTTCCGGGACAGGGGCGGTGGGAGACCCAGTACTTC. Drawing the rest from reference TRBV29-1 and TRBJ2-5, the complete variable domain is SAVISQKPSRDICQRGTSLTIQCQVDSQVTMMFWYRQQPGQSLTLIATANQGSEATYESGFVIDKFPISRPNLTFSTLTVSNMSPEDSSIYLCSVPGQGRWETQYFGPGTRLLVL.

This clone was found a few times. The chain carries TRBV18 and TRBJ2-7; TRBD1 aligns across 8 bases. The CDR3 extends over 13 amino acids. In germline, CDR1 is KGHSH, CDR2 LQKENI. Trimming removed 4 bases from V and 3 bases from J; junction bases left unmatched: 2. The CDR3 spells CASSLGQGYEQYF. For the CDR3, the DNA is TGTGCCAGCTCACTTGGACAGGGCTACGAGCAGTACTTC.